Listed below are T cell receptor beta chains from one sample, sequenced in a study of CD8+ T cells in alopecia areata. Sequenced by immunoSEQ multiplex PCR; TCRdb stores in-frame clones only, minus some. The sample gives roughly 170,000 clones, just under 60% of which show up once; around 15% is in the top ten. The specimen was CD4+ T cells sorted from blood, collected at week 0. These receptors all come from a human donor with alopecia areata. Each CDR3 is given with its conserved first and last residue. The order of the fields is V gene, J gene, clone size, D gene, CDR3 protein, CDR3 DNA. D genes are given only for firm matches. A row's size may be missing; if present it is once, few, many or a size class.

TRBV18,TRBJ1-2,.,.,CASSPGGGYGYTF,TGTGCCAGCTCACCGGGCGGGGGCTATGGCTACACCTTC
TRBV15,TRBJ2-1,.,.,CATSRGDRLYNEQFF,TGTGCCACCAGCAGAGGCGATAGGTTATACAATGAGCAGTTCTTC
TRBV4-2,TRBJ2-5,.,.,CASSQDRGNRETQYF,TGTGCCAGCAGCCAAGATCGGGGAAACCGAGAGACCCAGTACTTC
TRBV7-3,TRBJ2-3,.,.,CASSLTRESTDTQYF,TGTGCCAGCAGCTTAACTCGGGAAAGCACAGATACGCAGTATTTT
TRBV14,TRBJ2-7,.,TRBD2,CASSQARGVSEQYF,TGTGCCAGCAGCCAAGCGCGGGGGGTCTCCGAGCAGTACTTC
TRBV29-1,TRBJ2-1,.,TRBD2,CSGGGTYNEQFF,TGCAGCGGGGGAGGGACTTACAATGAGCAGTTCTTC
TRBV10-3,TRBJ1-6,once,TRBD1,CASADDRAYNSPLHF,TGTGCCAGCGCAGACGACAGGGCCTATAATTCACCCCTCCACTTT
TRBV30,TRBJ1-6,.,TRBD1,CAWSARGFAIDSPLHF,TGTGCCTGGAGTGCCAGGGGGTTTGCCATTGATTCACCCCTCCACTTT
TRBV29-1,TRBJ2-7,.,.,CSVGLSLGPEQYF,TGCAGCGTTGGACTCTCGCTCGGACCGGAGCAGTACTTC
TRBV4-1,TRBJ2-3,.,.,CASSPMADTQYF,TGCGCCAGCAGCCCCATGGCAGATACGCAGTATTTT
TRBV15,TRBJ1-5,few,.,CATSRDVGNINQPQHF,TGTGCCACCAGCAGAGATGTGGGGAACATCAATCAGCCCCAGCATTTT
TRBV5-1,TRBJ2-5,few,.,CASSSITRAPGETQYF,TGCGCCAGCAGCTCCATCACCAGGGCACCGGGGGAGACCCAGTACTTC
TRBV25-1,TRBJ1-2,few,.,CASSGSGAYGYTF,TGTGCCAGCAGTGGTTCGGGGGCCTATGGCTACACCTTC
TRBV27,TRBJ2-7,.,TRBD1,CASSLTGTVGYEQYF,TGTGCCAGCAGTTTAACCGGGACAGTTGGGTACGAGCAGTACTTC
TRBV6-5,TRBJ1-3,.,.,CAARPGSGNTIYF,TGTGCCGCTAGGCCCGGTTCTGGAAACACCATATATTTT
TRBV11-2,TRBJ1-2,.,.,CASSSDSAGYTF,TGTGCCAGCAGCTCAGACAGTGCGGGCTACACCTTC
TRBV5-1,TRBJ2-7,.,TRBD1,CASSPPRDRGDLYEQYF,TGCGCCAGCAGCCCCCCCCGGGACAGGGGCGACCTCTACGAGCAGTACTTC
TRBV4-1,TRBJ1-5,.,.,CASSQGPGPYQPQHF,TGCGCCAGCAGCCAAGGACCAGGCCCATATCAGCCCCAGCATTTT
TRBV18,TRBJ2-3,few,.,CASSPREDTQYF,TGTGCCAGCTCACCACGCGAAGATACGCAGTATTTT
TRBV6-1,TRBJ2-3,few,.,CASRSTVTDTQYF,TGTGCCAGCAGGTCGACAGTCACAGATACGCAGTATTTT
TRBV19,TRBJ2-6,.,.,CASSIMGSGANVLTF,TGTGCCAGTAGTATTATGGGCTCTGGGGCCAACGTCCTGACTTTC
TRBV5-6,TRBJ1-1,.,.,CASSFAESEAFF,TGTGCCAGCAGCTTCGCAGAATCTGAAGCTTTCTTT
TRBV4-1,TRBJ2-7,.,.,CASSQVVGGGPYEQYF,TGCGCCAGCAGCCAAGTCGTCGGGGGTGGACCCTACGAGCAGTACTTC
TRBV19,TRBJ1-5,.,TRBD1,CASRDRGGQPQHF,TGTGCCAGCCGGGACAGGGGAGGTCAGCCCCAGCATTTT
TRBV9,TRBJ1-4,.,.,CASSGGTSNEKLFF,TGTGCCAGCAGCGGAGGCACGTCTAATGAAAAACTGTTTTTT
TRBV5-1,TRBJ2-5,.,.,CASSLGRKETQYF,TGCGCCAGCAGCTTGGGACGGAAAGAGACCCAGTACTTC
TRBV11-2,TRBJ1-4,once,.,CASSRRSLNEKLFF,TGTGCCAGCAGCCGCCGGTCCCTGAATGAAAAACTGTTTTTT
TRBV30,TRBJ1-5,.,TRBD1,CAWSVPTGINQPQHF,TGTGCCTGGAGTGTACCGACAGGGATCAATCAGCCCCAGCATTTT
TRBV6-5,TRBJ2-5,.,.,CASRNLARGDQYF,TGTGCCAGCAGAAACCTAGCAAGAGGGGACCAGTACTTC
TRBV25-1,TRBJ2-3,.,TRBD2,CASSPAGLAGADTQYF,TGTGCCAGCAGCCCTGCGGGACTAGCGGGGGCAGATACGCAGTATTTT
TRBV7-2,TRBJ2-1,.,TRBD2,CASSLGSGGLNEQFF,TGTGCCAGCAGCTTAGGATCGGGGGGGCTCAATGAGCAGTTCTTC
TRBV29-1,TRBJ1-2,.,.,CSVVFATADGYTF,TGCAGCGTTGTCTTCGCGACAGCGGATGGCTACACCTTC
TRBV15,TRBJ2-7,.,.,CATSTGADEQYF,TGTGCCACCAGCACAGGGGCGGACGAGCAGTACTTC
TRBV7-9,TRBJ2-5,few,TRBD1,CASTADRGRETQYF,TGTGCCAGCACTGCGGACAGGGGGAGGGAGACCCAGTACTTC
TRBV12-5,TRBJ2-5,.,.,CASGLSLATETQYF,TGTGCTAGTGGTTTGTCCCTAGCGACAGAGACCCAGTACTTC
TRBV30,TRBJ1-2,.,.,CAWTRGRNGYTF,TGTGCCTGGACTAGGGGCAGAAATGGCTACACCTTC
TRBV18,TRBJ1-1,.,.,CASSPIGEAFF,TGTGCCAGCTCACCGATCGGTGAAGCTTTCTTT
TRBV15,TRBJ2-7,.,.,CATSRDTNEQYF,TGTGCCACCAGCAGAGATACTAACGAGCAGTACTTC
TRBV5-4,TRBJ2-7,.,.,CASSLRSGKSYEQYF,TGTGCCAGCAGCTTGAGGTCAGGGAAATCCTACGAGCAGTACTTC
TRBV5-1,TRBJ2-3,.,.,CASSLVRTEDTQYF,TGCGCCAGCAGCTTGGTCCGGACAGAAGATACGCAGTATTTT
TRBV30,TRBJ1-2,.,.,CAWSSGKGTRLYGYTF,TGTGCCTGGAGTAGCGGTAAAGGAACCCGCCTCTATGGCTACACCTTC
TRBV25-1,TRBJ2-3,.,.,CASSEHGGASTDTQYF,TGTGCCAGCAGTGAACACGGCGGGGCGAGCACAGATACGCAGTATTTT
TRBV27,TRBJ1-2,.,.,CASSTRDGYGYTF,TGTGCCAGCAGTACCCGAGACGGCTATGGCTACACCTTC
TRBV4-1,TRBJ2-2,.,.,CASSQDEQPTGELFF,TGCGCCAGCAGCCAAGACGAACAGCCGACCGGGGAGCTGTTTTTT
TRBV5-1,TRBJ1-1,.,.,CASSFPGGTEAFF,TGCGCCAGCAGCTTTCCGGGGGGCACTGAAGCTTTCTTT
TRBV30,TRBJ1-1,.,.,CAWRQLTEAFF,TGTGCCTGGCGACAGTTAACTGAAGCTTTCTTT
TRBV10-1,TRBJ2-7,.,TRBD2,CASSESLAGLEYF,TGCGCCAGCAGTGAGTCGCTAGCGGGGTTGGAGTACTTC
TRBV30,TRBJ2-3,.,.,CAHGSGLRTDTQYF,TGTGCCCACGGTTCGGGGCTACGCACAGATACGCAGTATTTT
TRBV30,TRBJ1-4,few,.,CAWRKGSEKLFF,TGTGCCTGGAGGAAAGGAAGCGAAAAACTGTTTTTT
TRBV7-9,TRBJ2-5,.,.,CASSTQTGYQETQYF,TGTGCCAGCAGCACGCAAACAGGATACCAAGAGACCCAGTACTTC
TRBV11-2,TRBJ1-2,few,.,CASSLGPRVYGYTF,TGTGCCAGCAGCTTAGGGCCCCGCGTATATGGCTACACCTTC
TRBV7-6,TRBJ2-5,few,.,CASTKTAQETQYF,TGTGCCAGCACCAAAACAGCCCAAGAGACCCAGTACTTC
TRBV7-3,TRBJ1-3,few,.,CASSLASVRTDTIYF,TGTGCCAGCAGCTTAGCTAGCGTGAGAACGGACACCATATATTTT
TRBV6-5,TRBJ2-5,.,.,CAVWPPGRETQYF,TGTGCCGTTTGGCCCCCGGGGAGGGAGACCCAGTACTTC
TRBV7-9,TRBJ2-2,once,.,CASSLGRAPGELFF,TGTGCCAGCAGCTTAGGTCGGGCGCCCGGGGAGCTGTTTTTT
TRBV10-2,TRBJ2-7,.,.,CASSAGTPPYEQYF,TGCGCCAGCAGCGCCGGGACACCGCCTTACGAGCAGTACTTC
TRBV15,TRBJ2-5,.,.,CATSRVWPAQETQYF,TGTGCCACCAGCAGAGTCTGGCCCGCGCAAGAGACCCAGTACTTC